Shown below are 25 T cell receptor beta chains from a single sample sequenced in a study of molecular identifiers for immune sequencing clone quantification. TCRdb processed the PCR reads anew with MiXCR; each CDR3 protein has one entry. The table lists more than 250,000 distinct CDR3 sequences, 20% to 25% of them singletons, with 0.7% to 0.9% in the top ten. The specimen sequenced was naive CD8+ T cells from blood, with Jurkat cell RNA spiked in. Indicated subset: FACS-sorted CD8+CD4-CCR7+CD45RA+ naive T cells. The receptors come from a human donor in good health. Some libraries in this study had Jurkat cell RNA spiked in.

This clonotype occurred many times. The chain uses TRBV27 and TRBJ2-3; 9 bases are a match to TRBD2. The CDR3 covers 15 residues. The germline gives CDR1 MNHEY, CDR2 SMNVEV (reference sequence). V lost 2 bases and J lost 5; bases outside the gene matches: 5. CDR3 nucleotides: TGTGCCAGCAGTTTAGGAGCGGGGGGCGGAGATACGCAGTATTTT. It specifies CASSLGAGGGDTQYF.

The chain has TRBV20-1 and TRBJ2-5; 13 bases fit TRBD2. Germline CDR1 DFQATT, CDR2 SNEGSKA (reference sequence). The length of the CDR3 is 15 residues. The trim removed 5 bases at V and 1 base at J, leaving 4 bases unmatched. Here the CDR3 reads CSAQRLAGGQETQYF. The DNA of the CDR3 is TGCAGTGCTCAAAGACTAGCGGGAGGCCAAGAGACCCAGTACTTC.

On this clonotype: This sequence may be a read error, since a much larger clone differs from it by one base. CDR3 region: CASSPLSGGTWGEQYF. CDR3 in DNA: TGTGCCAGCAGCCCCCTTAGCGGGGGAACGTGGGGGGAGCAGTACTTC. This sequence joins TRBV27 and TRBJ2-7, with 9 bases identical to TRBD2. Germline CDR1 MNHEY, CDR2 SMNVEV (reference sequence). The length of the CDR3 is 16 residues. The V and J ends lost 6 bases and 7 bases, in that order; junction bases with no gene match: 16.

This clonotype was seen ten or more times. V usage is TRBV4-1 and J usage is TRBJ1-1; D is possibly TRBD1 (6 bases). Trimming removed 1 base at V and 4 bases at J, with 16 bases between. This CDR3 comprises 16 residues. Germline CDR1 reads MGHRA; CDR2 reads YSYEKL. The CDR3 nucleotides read TGCGCCAGCAGCCAAGTTGTGCGTGGGGGGCTCACTGAAGCTTTCTTT. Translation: CASSQVVRGGLTEAFF.

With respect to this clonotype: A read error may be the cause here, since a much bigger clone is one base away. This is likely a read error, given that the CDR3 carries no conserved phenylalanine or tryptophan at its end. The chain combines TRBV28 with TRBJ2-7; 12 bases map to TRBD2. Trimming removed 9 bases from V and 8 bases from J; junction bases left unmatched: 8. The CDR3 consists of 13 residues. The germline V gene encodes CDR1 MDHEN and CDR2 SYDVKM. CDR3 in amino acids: CASPGLAGPKQYL. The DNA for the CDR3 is TGTGCCAGTCCGGGACTAGCGGGCCCGAAGCAGTACCTC.

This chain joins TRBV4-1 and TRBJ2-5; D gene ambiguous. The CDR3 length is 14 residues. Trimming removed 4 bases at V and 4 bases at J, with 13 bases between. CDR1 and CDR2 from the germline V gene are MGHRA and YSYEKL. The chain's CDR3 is CASSPAPMAETQYF. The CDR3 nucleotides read TGCGCCAGCAGCCCGGCGCCGATGGCAGAGACCCAGTACTTC.

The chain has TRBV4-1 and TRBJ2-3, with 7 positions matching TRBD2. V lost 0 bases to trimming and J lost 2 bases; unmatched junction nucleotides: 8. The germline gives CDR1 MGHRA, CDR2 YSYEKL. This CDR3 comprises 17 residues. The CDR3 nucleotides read TGCGCCAGCAGCCAAGATCCTGGGGGACTACTCACAGATACGCAGTATTTT. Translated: CASSQDPGGLLTDTQYF.

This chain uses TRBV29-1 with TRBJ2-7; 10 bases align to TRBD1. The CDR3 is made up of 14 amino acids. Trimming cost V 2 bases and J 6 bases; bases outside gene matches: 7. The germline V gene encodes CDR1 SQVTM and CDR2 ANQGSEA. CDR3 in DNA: TGCAGCGTTGAAACCGGGACAGGGGACGGCGAGCAGTACTTC. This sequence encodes CSVETGTGDGEQYF.

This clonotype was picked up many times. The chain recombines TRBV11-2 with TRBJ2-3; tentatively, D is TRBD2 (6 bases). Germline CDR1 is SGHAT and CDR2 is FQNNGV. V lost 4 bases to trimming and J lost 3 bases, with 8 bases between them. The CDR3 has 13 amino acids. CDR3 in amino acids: CASSWRGTDTQYF. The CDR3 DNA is TGTGCCAGCAGCTGGCGGGGTACAGATACGCAGTATTTT.

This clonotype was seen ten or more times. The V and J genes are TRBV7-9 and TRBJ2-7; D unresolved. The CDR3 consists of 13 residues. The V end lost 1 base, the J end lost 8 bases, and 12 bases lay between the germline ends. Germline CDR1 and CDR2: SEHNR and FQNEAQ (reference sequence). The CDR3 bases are TGTGCCAGCAGCTTAGTGACCGGTAATCAGCAGTACTTC. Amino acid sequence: CASSLVTGNQQYF. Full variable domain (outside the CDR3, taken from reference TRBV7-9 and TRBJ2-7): DTGVSQNPRHKITKRGQNVTFRCDPISEHNRLYWYRQTLGQGPEFLTYFQNEAQLEKSRLLSDRFSAERPKGSFSTLEIQRTEQGDSAMYLCASSLVTGNQQYFGPGTRLTVT.

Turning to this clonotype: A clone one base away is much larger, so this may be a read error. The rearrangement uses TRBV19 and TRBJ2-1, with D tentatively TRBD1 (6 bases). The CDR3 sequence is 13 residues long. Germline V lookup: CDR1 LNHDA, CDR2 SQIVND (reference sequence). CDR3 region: CASSRDTYNGQFF. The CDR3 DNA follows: TGTGCCAGTAGTAGGGACACATACAATGGGCAGTTCTTC.

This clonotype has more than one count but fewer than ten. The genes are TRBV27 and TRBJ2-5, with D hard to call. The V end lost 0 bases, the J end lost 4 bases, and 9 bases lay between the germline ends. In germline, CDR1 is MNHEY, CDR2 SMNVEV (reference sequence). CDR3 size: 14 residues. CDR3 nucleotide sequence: TGTGCCAGCAGTTTATCGCTGGTCCCAGAGACCCAGTACTTC. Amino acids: CASSLSLVPETQYF.

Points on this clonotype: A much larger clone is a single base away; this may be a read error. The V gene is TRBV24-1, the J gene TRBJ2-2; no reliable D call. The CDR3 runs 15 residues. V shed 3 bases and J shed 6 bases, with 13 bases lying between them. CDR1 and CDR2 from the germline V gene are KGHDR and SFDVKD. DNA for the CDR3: TGTGCCACCAGTGATCACGGTGCGGACGCCGGGGAGCTGTTTTTT. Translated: CATSDHGADAGELFF.

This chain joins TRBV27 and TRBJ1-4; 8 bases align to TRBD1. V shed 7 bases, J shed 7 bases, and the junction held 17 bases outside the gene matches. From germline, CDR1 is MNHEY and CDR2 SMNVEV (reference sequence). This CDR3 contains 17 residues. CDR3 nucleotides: TGTGCCAGCACCCCCCCCCGTCCTGGACAGGGAACTGAAAAACTGTTTTTT. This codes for CASTPPRPGQGTEKLFF. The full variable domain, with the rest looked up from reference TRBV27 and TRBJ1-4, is EAQVTQNPRYLITVTGKKLTVTCSQNMNHEYMSWYRQDPGLGLRQIYYSMNVEVTDKGDVPEGYKVSRKEKRNFPLILESPSPNQTSLYFCASTPPRPGQGTEKLFFGSGTQLSVL.

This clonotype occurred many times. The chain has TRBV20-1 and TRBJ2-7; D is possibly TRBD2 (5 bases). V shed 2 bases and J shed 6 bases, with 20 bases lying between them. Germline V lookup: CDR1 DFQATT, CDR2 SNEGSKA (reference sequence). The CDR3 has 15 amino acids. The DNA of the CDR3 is TGCAGTGCTAGAAACCCACAAAGGAGGCTAGGCGAGCAGTACTTC. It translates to CSARNPQRRLGEQYF.

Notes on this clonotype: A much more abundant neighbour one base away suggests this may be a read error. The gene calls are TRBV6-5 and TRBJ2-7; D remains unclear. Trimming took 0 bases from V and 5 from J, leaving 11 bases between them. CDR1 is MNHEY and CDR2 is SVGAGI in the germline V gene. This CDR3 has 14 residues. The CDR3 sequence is CASSYSDFDDEQYF. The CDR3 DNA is TGTGCCAGCAGTTACTCGGATTTCGACGACGAGCAGTACTTC.

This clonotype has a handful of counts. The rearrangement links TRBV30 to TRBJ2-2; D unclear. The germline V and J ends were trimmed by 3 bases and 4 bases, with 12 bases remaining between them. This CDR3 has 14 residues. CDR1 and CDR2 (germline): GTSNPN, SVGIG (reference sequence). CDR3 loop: CAWSGPPITGELFF. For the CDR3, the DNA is TGTGCCTGGAGCGGCCCGCCGATCACCGGGGAGCTGTTTTTT.

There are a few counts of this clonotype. The DNA of the CDR3 is TGTGCCAGCAGCTCTCCACTAGCGGGGGGAGAGACCCAGTACTTC. Translation: CASSSPLAGGETQYF. V usage is TRBV7-9 and J usage is TRBJ2-5, with TRBD2 matching over 12 bases. The CDR3 has 15 residues. Losses at the gene ends were 4 bases for V and 4 bases for J; bases not matched to a gene: 4. Germline CDR1 is SEHNR and CDR2 is FQNEAQ (reference sequence).

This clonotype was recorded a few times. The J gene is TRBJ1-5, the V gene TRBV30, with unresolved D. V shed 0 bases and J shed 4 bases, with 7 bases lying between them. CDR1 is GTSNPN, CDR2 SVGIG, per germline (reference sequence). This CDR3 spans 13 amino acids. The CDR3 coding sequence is TGTGCCTGGAGTGTATCTAGGAATCAGCCCCAGCATTTT. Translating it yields CAWSVSRNQPQHF.

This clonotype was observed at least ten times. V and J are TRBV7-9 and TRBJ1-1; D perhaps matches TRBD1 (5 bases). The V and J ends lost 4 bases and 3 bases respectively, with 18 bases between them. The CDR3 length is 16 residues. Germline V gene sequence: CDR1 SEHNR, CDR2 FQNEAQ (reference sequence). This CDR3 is CASSSGDRGPYTEAFF. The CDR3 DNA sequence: TGTGCCAGCAGCTCCGGAGACCGGGGCCCTTACACTGAAGCTTTCTTT.

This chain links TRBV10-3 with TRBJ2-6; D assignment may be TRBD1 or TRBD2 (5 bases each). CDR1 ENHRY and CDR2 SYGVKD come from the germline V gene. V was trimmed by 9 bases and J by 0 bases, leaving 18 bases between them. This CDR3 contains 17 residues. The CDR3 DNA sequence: TGTGCCATATTACCGGGACGTATCGACTCTGGGGCCAACGTCCTGACTTTC. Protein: CAILPGRIDSGANVLTF.

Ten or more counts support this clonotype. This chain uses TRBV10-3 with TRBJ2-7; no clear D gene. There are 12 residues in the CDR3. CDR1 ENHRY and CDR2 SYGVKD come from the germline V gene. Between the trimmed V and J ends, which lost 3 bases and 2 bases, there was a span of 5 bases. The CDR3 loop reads CAISDRAYEQYF. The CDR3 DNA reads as TGTGCCATCAGTGACCGAGCCTACGAGCAGTACTTC.

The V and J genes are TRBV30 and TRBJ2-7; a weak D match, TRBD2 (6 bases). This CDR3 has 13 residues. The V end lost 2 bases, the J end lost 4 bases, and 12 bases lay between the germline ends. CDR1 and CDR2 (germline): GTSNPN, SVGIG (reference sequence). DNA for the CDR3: TGTGCCTGGAGTCACGGGAGCAGGTACGAGCAGTACTTC. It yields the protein CAWSHGSRYEQYF.

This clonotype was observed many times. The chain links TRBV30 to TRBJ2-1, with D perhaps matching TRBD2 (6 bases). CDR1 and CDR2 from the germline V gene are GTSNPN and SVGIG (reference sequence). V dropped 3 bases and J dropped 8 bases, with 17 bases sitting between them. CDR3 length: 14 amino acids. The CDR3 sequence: CAWSLGGLGDEQFF. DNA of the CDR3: TGTGCCTGGAGCCTCGGAGGGCTGGGGGATGAGCAGTTCTTC.

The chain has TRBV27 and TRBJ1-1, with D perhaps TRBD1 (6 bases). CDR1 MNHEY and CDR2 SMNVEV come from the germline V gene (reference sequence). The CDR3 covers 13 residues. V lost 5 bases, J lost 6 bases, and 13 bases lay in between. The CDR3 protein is CASSLQTGSEAFF. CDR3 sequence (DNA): TGTGCCAGCAGTCTTCAGACAGGCTCTGAAGCTTTCTTT.